Shown below are 15 T cell receptor beta chains from a single sample sequenced in a study of blood T cells in healthy people across ages. Next came a second PCR, run for about 7 to 12 cycles, which used a sample-barcoded 5' primer along with a J-beta primer mix. TCRdb called the 5' RACE reads again in MiXCR, with one record for every CDR3 protein. The data hold over 950,000 distinct CDR3 sequences, with 45% to 60% observed a single time. The sequenced sample was blood. The receptors derive from a woman in her fifties or sixties in good health.

V is TRBV29-1 and J is TRBJ1-5; TRBD1 matches at 7 bases. V shed 7 bases, J shed 5 bases, and the junction held 5 bases outside the gene matches. Germline V gives CDR1 SQVTM, CDR2 ANQGSEA. The CDR3 length is 12 residues. The CDR3 region is CSATQGDQPQHF. The CDR3 region has the DNA TGCAGCGCCACTCAGGGGGATCAGCCCCAGCATTTT.

This chain links TRBV11-2 with TRBJ2-7; D ambiguous. This CDR3 is 13 amino acids long. Germline assignment: CDR1 SGHAT and CDR2 FQNNGV. Trimming cost V 5 bases and J 2 bases, with 10 bases left between them. The CDR3 coding sequence is TGTGCCAGCAGCCGGGTCTCCGCCTACGAGCAGTACTTC. Encoded protein: CASSRVSAYEQYF.

The V and J genes are TRBV12-3 or TRBV12-4 and TRBJ1-2; no firm D call. CDR3 length: 14 amino acids. V lost 4 bases and J lost 7, with 16 bases in between. CDR3 nucleotides: TGTGCCAGCAGTTCCCTCCGGATCGGTCTTGGCTACACCTTC. It encodes CASSSLRIGLGYTF.

Points on this clonotype: This may come from a read error, since a much larger clone is one base off. For the CDR3, the DNA is TGCAGTGCCCTGCAACGCCTAGCGGGAGTTTCCTACAATGAGCAGTACTTC. Its translation: CSALQRLAGVSYNEQYF. The chain joins TRBV20-1 to TRBJ2-1; 10 bases map to TRBD2. The J call is in doubt because the DNA end fits TRBJ2-7 better. Germline V CDR1 and CDR2: DFQATT, SNEGSKA (reference sequence). This CDR3 comprises 17 residues.

In its sample, this clonotype was seen once. One junction end disagrees with the germline gene, perhaps due to a read error. This chain links TRBV29-1 with TRBJ2-4; D call uncertain. Germline V lookup: CDR1 SQVTM, CDR2 ANQGSEA. The CDR3 is 11 amino acids. CDR3 sequence reads: CSSQSNDIQYF. The CDR3 nucleotides read TGTAGTTCTCAGTCAAACGACATTCAGTACTTC.

The J gene is TRBJ2-5, the V gene TRBV4-2; TRBD1 is a possible D gene (7 bases). V shed 0 bases and J shed 11 bases, with 22 bases lying between them. Germline V gene lookup returns CDR1 LGHNA and CDR2 YNFKEQ. There are 16 residues in the CDR3. The CDR3 is CASSQDVRGEYNEQYF. The CDR3 DNA sequence: TGTGCCAGCAGCCAAGATGTCAGGGGGGAATACAATGAGCAGTACTTC.

The chain employs TRBV7-2 and TRBJ2-7; 10 bases fit TRBD2. Per germline, CDR1 SGHTA and CDR2 FQGNSA. The ends lost 4 bases at V and 3 bases at J; junction bases unmatched: 3. The CDR3 sequence is 14 residues long. CDR3 in DNA: TGTGCCAGCAGCTGGACTAGCGGAAACTACGAGCAGTACTTC. This sequence encodes CASSWTSGNYEQYF.

The chain joins TRBV27 to TRBJ2-2; no firm D call. V shed 7 bases and J shed 2 bases, with 20 bases lying between them. CDR3 length: 17 residues. Germline lookup yields CDR1 MNHEY and CDR2 SMNVEV (reference sequence). The CDR3 sequence: CASTRSPAYSNTGELFF. CDR3 sequence (DNA): TGTGCCAGCACTCGAAGTCCTGCGTACAGTAACACCGGGGAGCTGTTTTTT.

The chain carries TRBV7-2 and TRBJ2-7, with a tentative D call TRBD1 (5 bases). The CDR3 loop spans 14 amino acids. V shed 3 bases and J shed 7 bases, with 16 bases lying between them. Germline V CDR1 and CDR2: SGHTA, FQGNSA. For the CDR3, the DNA is TGTGCCAGCAGCTTGGGGCCCAACTTCGGGGAGCAGTACTTC. Residues: CASSLGPNFGEQYF.

This rearrangement joins TRBV18 to TRBJ2-7; TRBD1 aligns across 11 bases. The V segment lost 4 bases and the J segment 2 bases; nucleotides outside the gene matches: 7. The CDR3 extends over 16 amino acids. The germline V gene has CDR1 KGHSH and CDR2 LQKENI. CDR3 in amino acids: CASSLPGQGGTYEQYF. The CDR3 DNA follows: TGTGCCAGCTCACTCCCGGGACAGGGGGGAACCTACGAGCAGTACTTC.

The chain links TRBV28 to TRBJ2-7; 7 bases agree with TRBD2. The CDR3 consists of 13 residues. V lost 9 bases and J lost 4; bases outside the gene matches: 9. CDR1 and CDR2 (germline): MDHEN, SYDVKM. For the CDR3, the DNA is TGTGCCAGTGCGGGGACTAACCAATACGAGCAGTACTTC. It yields the protein CASAGTNQYEQYF.

This rearrangement joins TRBV7-6 to TRBJ2-7; D remains unclear. Germline CDR1 SGHVS, CDR2 FNYEAQ. V lost 1 base and J 9 bases, leaving 10 bases between the germline ends. CDR3 length: 12 amino acids. DNA for the CDR3: TGTGCCAGCAGCTTAGAGTATGGCGCGCAGTACTTC. It codes for CASSLEYGAQYF.

Here the CDR3 reads CASKGLAGGGSYNEQFF. DNA for the CDR3: TGCGCCAGCAAGGGACTAGCGGGAGGTGGCTCCTACAATGAGCAGTTCTTC. This chain links TRBV10-2 with TRBJ2-1, with 15 bases identical to TRBD2. Germline-derived CDR1 and CDR2 are WSHSY and SAAADI. CDR3 size: 17 residues. With V trimmed by 7 bases and J by 0 bases, 4 bases remained unmatched.

The chain carries TRBV18 and TRBJ1-1; D remains unclear. The CDR3 is 14 residues long. Germline V lookup: CDR1 KGHSH, CDR2 LQKENI. Trimming cost V 2 bases and J 4 bases, with 11 bases left between them. The CDR3 loop is CASSPVSGRTEAFF. In nucleotides, the CDR3 is TGTGCCAGCTCACCAGTGTCCGGGCGCACTGAAGCTTTCTTT.

A few counts support this clonotype. The chain carries TRBV27 and TRBJ2-3; D remains unclear. The V gene's germline CDR1 is MNHEY and CDR2 SMNVEV (reference sequence). This CDR3 has 13 amino acids. Between the trimmed V and J ends, which lost 4 bases and 5 bases, there was a span of 10 bases. CDR3 DNA sequence: TGTGCCAGCAGTTCTGACCCGCAAGATACGCAGTATTTT. It is translated as CASSSDPQDTQYF.